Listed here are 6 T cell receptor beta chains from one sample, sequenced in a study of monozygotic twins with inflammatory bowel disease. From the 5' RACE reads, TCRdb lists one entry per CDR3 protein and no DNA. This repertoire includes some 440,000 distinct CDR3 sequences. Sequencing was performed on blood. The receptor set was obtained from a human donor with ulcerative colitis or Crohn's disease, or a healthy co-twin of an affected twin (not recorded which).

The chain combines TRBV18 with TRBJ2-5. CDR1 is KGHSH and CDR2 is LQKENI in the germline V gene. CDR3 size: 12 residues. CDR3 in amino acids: CASSGSVETQYF.

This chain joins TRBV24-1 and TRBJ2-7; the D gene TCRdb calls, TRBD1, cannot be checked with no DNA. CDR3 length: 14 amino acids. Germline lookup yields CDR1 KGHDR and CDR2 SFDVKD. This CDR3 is CATSLTGSSYEQYF.

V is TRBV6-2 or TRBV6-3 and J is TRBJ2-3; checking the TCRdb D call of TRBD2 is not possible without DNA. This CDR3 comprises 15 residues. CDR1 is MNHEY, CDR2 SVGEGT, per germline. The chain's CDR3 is CASTAWAQSSDTQYF.

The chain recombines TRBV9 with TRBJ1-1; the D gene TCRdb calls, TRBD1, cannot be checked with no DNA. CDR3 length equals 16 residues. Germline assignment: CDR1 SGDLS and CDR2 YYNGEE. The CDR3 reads CASSVGASWGNTEAFF. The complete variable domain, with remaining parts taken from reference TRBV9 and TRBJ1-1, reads DSGVTQTPKHLITATGQRVTLRCSPRSGDLSVYWYQQSLDQGLQFLIQYYNGEERAKGNILERFSAQQFPDLHSELNLSSLELGDSALYFCASSVGASWGNTEAFFGQGTRLTVV.

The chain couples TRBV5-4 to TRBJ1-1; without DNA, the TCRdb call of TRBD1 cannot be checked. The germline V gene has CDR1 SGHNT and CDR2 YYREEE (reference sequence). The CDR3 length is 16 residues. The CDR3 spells CASSRSSGQGGTEAFF.

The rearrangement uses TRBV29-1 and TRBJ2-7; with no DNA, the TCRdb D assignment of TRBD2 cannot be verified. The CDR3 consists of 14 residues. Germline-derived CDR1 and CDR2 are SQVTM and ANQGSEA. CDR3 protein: CSVEDREGSYEQYF.